These 24 T cell receptor beta chains originate from one sample sequenced in a study of cytomegalovirus exposure and HLA in healthy donors. Sequencing used immunoSEQ multiplex PCR; TCRdb keeps in-frame clones, though not all of them. The table includes a few hundred thousand clones, almost 90% detected once. Sequenced material: PBMCs. The receptors here all came from a woman under 30 in good health and CMV-seronegative.

This chain joins TRBV5-1 and TRBJ2-3; 14 positions agree with TRBD2. After removal of 3 bases from V and 4 bases from J, the junction contained 7 bases not matched to a gene. Germline V lookup: CDR1 SGHRS, CDR2 YFSETQ. This CDR3 has 17 residues. For the CDR3, the DNA is TGCGCCAGCAGCTCAAGACTAGCGGGGGGGCTTGCAGATACGCAGTATTTT. Its translation is CASSSRLAGGLADTQYF.

The V gene is TRBV6-6, the J gene TRBJ2-2; 7 nucleotides match TRBD1. The junction had 10 bases not matched to a gene; V was cut back by 10 bases and J by 5 bases. Germline lookup yields CDR1 MNHNY and CDR2 SVGAGI (reference sequence). The CDR3 is 14 residues long. In nucleotides, the CDR3 is TGTGCCACCCGACAGGGAGTCCGGACCGGGGAGCTGTTTTTT. Translating gives CATRQGVRTGELFF.

The chain has TRBV2 and TRBJ2-7; possible D gene TRBD2, 5 bases. Germline V gene lookup returns CDR1 SNHLY and CDR2 FYNNEI. Trimming took 5 bases from V and 3 from J, leaving 11 bases between them. The CDR3 spans 13 residues. The CDR3 DNA is TGTGCCAGCAGTTTCGGGGTGAGCTACGAGCAGTACTTC. Translated, it gives CASSFGVSYEQYF.

The chain couples TRBV11-1 to TRBJ1-6, with 7 bases lining up with TRBD1. The germline CDR1 and CDR2 sequences are SGHAT and FQDESV (reference sequence). The CDR3 runs to 17 residues. J gave up 0 bases and V 3 bases, and 5 bases lay outside the gene matches. CDR3 residues: CASSLTGFVSYNSPLHF. The DNA of the CDR3 is TGTGCCAGCAGCTTGACAGGGTTCGTCTCCTATAATTCACCCCTCCACTTT.

About this clone itself: The same CDR3 is also encoded by other DNA sequences in this sample. This sequence joins TRBV19 and TRBJ1-1, with 9 bases identical to TRBD1. V lost 3 bases to trimming and J lost 4 bases; unmatched junction nucleotides: 3. The CDR3 totals 14 residues. Germline V gene lookup returns CDR1 LNHDA and CDR2 SQIVND (reference sequence). The CDR3 DNA sequence: TGTGCCAGTAGTATTGGACAGGGGATCACTGAAGCTTTCTTT. It specifies CASSIGQGITEAFF.

This chain uses TRBV28 with TRBJ2-5; tentatively, D is TRBD2 (5 bases). The germline V gene has CDR1 MDHEN and CDR2 SYDVKM. The CDR3 sequence is 14 residues long. V lost 2 bases to trimming and J lost 5 bases, with 12 bases between them. In DNA form, the CDR3 reads TGTGCCAGCAGTTTAGACGGGATCTACGAGACCCAGTACTTC. Translated: CASSLDGIYETQYF.

V usage is TRBV5-5 and J usage is TRBJ2-7; D might be TRBD2 (7 bases). The V and J ends lost 4 bases and 2 bases respectively, with 10 bases between them. This CDR3 region has 13 residues. Germline loops: CDR1 SGHKS, CDR2 YYEKEE (reference sequence). CDR3 coding DNA: TGTGCCAGCAGCCGGGGGGCCCCCTACGAGCAGTACGTC. It encodes CASSRGAPYEQYV.

J is TRBJ1-4 and V is TRBV7-9; D ambiguous. The V gene's germline CDR1 is SEHNR and CDR2 FQNEAQ (reference sequence). Trimming shortened V by 1 base and J by 8 bases, and 11 bases separated the two germline ends. CDR3 length: 14 residues. The CDR3: CASSLGSAGEKLFF. The DNA of the CDR3 is TGTGCCAGCAGCTTAGGTAGCGCAGGAGAAAAACTGTTTTTT.

The V and J genes are TRBV5-6 and TRBJ1-4; 10 positions match TRBD1. The CDR3 sequence is 17 residues long. V lost 2 bases to trimming and J lost 5 bases; unmatched junction nucleotides: 9. Germline CDR1 and CDR2: SGHDT and YYEEEE. The CDR3 loop reads CASSFQTGGTRNEKLFF. As DNA, the CDR3 is TGTGCCAGCAGCTTTCAGACAGGGGGCACGCGGAATGAAAAACTGTTTTTT. Together with reference TRBV5-6 and TRBJ1-4, the CDR3 gives the full variable domain: DAGVTQSPTHLIKTRGQQVTLRCSPKSGHDTVSWYQQALGQGPQFIFQYYEEEERQRGNFPDRFSGHQFPNYSSELNVNALLLGDSALYLCASSFQTGGTRNEKLFFGSGTQLSVL.

The rearrangement links TRBV27 to TRBJ1-1; unclear D gene. Germline V gene sequence: CDR1 MNHEY, CDR2 SMNVEV (reference sequence). Trimming took off 0 bases at V and 7 bases at J, with 15 bases between the two ends. The CDR3 loop spans 15 amino acids. The CDR3 region is CASSLSRANGFEAFF. The DNA for the CDR3 is TGTGCCAGCAGTTTATCGAGGGCAAATGGATTTGAAGCTTTCTTT.

The J gene is TRBJ1-4, the V gene TRBV10-2; D possibly corresponds to TRBD1 (6 bases). Per the germline V gene, CDR1 is WSHSY and CDR2 is SAAADI. The CDR3 has 14 residues. V was trimmed by 5 bases and J by 1 base, leaving 8 bases between them. The CDR3 DNA sequence: TGCGCCAGCAGTCTACAGGGAACTAATGAAAAACTGTTTTTT. Its protein product is CASSLQGTNEKLFF.

V and J are TRBV28 and TRBJ2-4; weak D call: TRBD1 (5 bases). The CDR3 consists of 18 residues. Trimming shortened V by 4 bases and J by 0 bases, and 19 bases separated the two germline ends. Germline CDR1 MDHEN, CDR2 SYDVKM. The CDR3 sequence: CASSYPQETGLAKNIQYF. The DNA for the CDR3 is TGTGCCAGCAGTTACCCACAGGAGACGGGCCTAGCCAAAAACATTCAGTACTTC.

The CDR3, as DNA: TGTGCCACCCATCCGGGACAGGGTATAGACGAGCAGTACTTC. Residues: CATHPGQGIDEQYF. The J gene is TRBJ2-7, the V gene TRBV28; 9 bases are shared with TRBD1. The CDR3 has 14 amino acids. J lost 5 bases, V lost 10 bases, and 12 bases had no gene match. Germline-derived CDR1 and CDR2 are MDHEN and SYDVKM.

This clone was counted a single time. The V and J genes are TRBV27 and TRBJ2-5; 8 positions agree with TRBD2. V lost 3 bases, J lost 4 bases, and 10 bases stayed unmatched. CDR3 length equals 16 residues. Germline V gene data show CDR1 as MNHEY and CDR2 as SMNVEV (reference sequence). As DNA, the CDR3 is TGTGCCAGCAGTTTTTCGGGGGGGCGCTTGAGAGAGACCCAGTACTTC. Translated, it gives CASSFSGGRLRETQYF.

V usage is TRBV19 and J usage is TRBJ2-2, with TRBD2 matching 11 bases. V was pared by 7 bases and J by 7 bases, with 5 bases of the junction left unmatched. CDR1 is LNHDA, CDR2 SQIVND, per germline (reference sequence). CDR3 size: 14 residues. The CDR3 spells CASKTSGVHGELFF. Here the CDR3 DNA reads TGTGCCAGTAAGACTAGCGGGGTTCACGGGGAGCTGTTTTTT.

The chain has TRBV27 and TRBJ2-3; 15 bases agree with TRBD2. In germline, CDR1 is MNHEY, CDR2 SMNVEV (reference sequence). The CDR3 length is 18 residues. V gave up 4 bases and J gave up 0 bases; unmatched junction bases: 5. CDR3 DNA: TGTGCCAGCAGTTCAGGGACTAGCGGGGGGCGTAGCACAGATACGCAGTATTTT. Its translation: CASSSGTSGGRSTDTQYF.

This chain joins TRBV29-1 and TRBJ2-5; perhaps TRBD2 as D (5 bases). The V end lost 3 bases, the J end lost 6 bases, and 14 bases lay between the germline ends. Per the germline V gene, CDR1 is SQVTM and CDR2 is ANQGSEA. This CDR3 contains 13 residues. CDR3 nucleotide sequence: TGCAGCGTTGACACGGGGATGTCGAAGACCCAGTACTTC. Its translation: CSVDTGMSKTQYF.

CDR3 sequence: CASSLWSGGSGNTEAFF. CDR3 bases: TGTGCCAGCAGTTTATGGTCGGGGGGCAGTGGGAACACTGAAGCTTTCTTT. The chain links TRBV28 to TRBJ1-1; a weak D match, TRBD1 (6 bases). With 0 bases removed from V and 1 base from J, the gap between germline ends came to 15 bases. Germline V gives CDR1 MDHEN, CDR2 SYDVKM. CDR3 size: 17 residues.

The chain employs TRBV4-3 and TRBJ2-7, with D perhaps matching TRBD1 (6 bases). This CDR3 is 16 amino acids long. The germline V gene encodes CDR1 LGHNA and CDR2 YSLEER. With 4 bases removed from V and 1 base from J, the gap between germline ends came to 17 bases. CDR3 loop: CASSLRRGTKSYEQYF. The CDR3 coding sequence is TGCGCCAGCAGCCTACGGAGAGGGACAAAATCCTACGAGCAGTACTTC.

This clone has a single count. The gene calls are TRBV11-3 and TRBJ2-3, with 7 positions matching TRBD1. With 4 bases clipped from V and 1 base from J, the junction kept 5 bases outside the gene matches. Per the germline V gene, CDR1 is SGHNT and CDR2 is YENEEA. The CDR3 contains 15 residues. CDR3: CASSSPGQRTDTQYF. CDR3 in DNA: TGTGCCAGCAGCTCCCCGGGACAGCGCACAGATACGCAGTATTTT.

The chain links TRBV5-1 to TRBJ2-1; 8 positions match TRBD1. V gave up 0 bases and J gave up 8 bases; unmatched junction bases: 4. The CDR3 spans 14 residues. CDR1 is SGHRS and CDR2 is YFSETQ in the germline V gene. CDR3 loop: CASSLGQGNDEQFF. Here the CDR3 DNA reads TGCGCCAGCAGCTTGGGACAGGGGAACGATGAGCAGTTCTTC. Complete variable domain (other parts from reference TRBV5-1 and TRBJ2-1): KAGVTQTPRYLIKTRGQQVTLSCSPISGHRSVSWYQQTPGQGLQFLFEYFSETQRNKGNFPGRFSGRQFSNSRSEMNVSTLELGDSALYLCASSLGQGNDEQFFGPGTRLTVL.

Note on this clone: Other DNA sequences of this sample code for an identical CDR3. The V call is TRBV6-5, the J call TRBJ1-4; a possible D gene is TRBD1 (5 bases). The V end lost 2 bases, the J end lost 2 bases, and 6 bases lay between the germline ends. CDR3 length: 14 amino acids. The germline CDR1 and CDR2 sequences are MNHEY and SVGAGI. The chain's CDR3 is CASSYGGTNEKLFF. CDR3 sequence (DNA): TGTGCCAGCAGTTACGGGGGGACTAATGAAAAACTGTTTTTT.

This sequence joins TRBV7-8 and TRBJ1-1, with D possibly being TRBD1 (6 bases). CDR1 is SGHVS, CDR2 FQNEAQ, per germline. V shed 4 bases and J shed 2 bases, with 20 bases lying between them. This CDR3 has 17 amino acids. CDR3 coding DNA: TGTGCCAGCAGCTCCAACCCGCGGGGGCGAGGTAACACTGAAGCTTTCTTT. Residues: CASSSNPRGRGNTEAFF.

The chain joins TRBV27 to TRBJ1-2, with 10 bases matching TRBD1. V shed 2 bases, J shed 4 bases, and the junction held 10 bases outside the gene matches. The CDR3 consists of 17 residues. The germline gives CDR1 MNHEY, CDR2 SMNVEV (reference sequence). CDR3 region: CASSLDPPGQGPYGYTF. The CDR3 bases are TGTGCCAGCAGTTTAGACCCACCGGGACAGGGGCCCTATGGCTACACCTTC.